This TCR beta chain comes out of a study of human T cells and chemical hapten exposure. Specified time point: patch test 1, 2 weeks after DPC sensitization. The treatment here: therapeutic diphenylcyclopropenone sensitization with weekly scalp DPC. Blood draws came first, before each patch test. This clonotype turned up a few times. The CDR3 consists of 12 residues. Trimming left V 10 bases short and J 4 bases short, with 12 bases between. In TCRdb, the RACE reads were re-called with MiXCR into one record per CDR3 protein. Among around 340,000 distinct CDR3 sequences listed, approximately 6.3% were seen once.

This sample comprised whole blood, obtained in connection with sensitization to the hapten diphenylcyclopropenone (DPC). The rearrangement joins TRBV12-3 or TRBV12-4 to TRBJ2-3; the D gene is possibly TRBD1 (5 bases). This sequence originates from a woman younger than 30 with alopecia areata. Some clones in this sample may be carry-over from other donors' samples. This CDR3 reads CAIGVRSDTQYF. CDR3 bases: TGTGCCATAGGGGTTAGATCAGATACGCAGTATTTT.